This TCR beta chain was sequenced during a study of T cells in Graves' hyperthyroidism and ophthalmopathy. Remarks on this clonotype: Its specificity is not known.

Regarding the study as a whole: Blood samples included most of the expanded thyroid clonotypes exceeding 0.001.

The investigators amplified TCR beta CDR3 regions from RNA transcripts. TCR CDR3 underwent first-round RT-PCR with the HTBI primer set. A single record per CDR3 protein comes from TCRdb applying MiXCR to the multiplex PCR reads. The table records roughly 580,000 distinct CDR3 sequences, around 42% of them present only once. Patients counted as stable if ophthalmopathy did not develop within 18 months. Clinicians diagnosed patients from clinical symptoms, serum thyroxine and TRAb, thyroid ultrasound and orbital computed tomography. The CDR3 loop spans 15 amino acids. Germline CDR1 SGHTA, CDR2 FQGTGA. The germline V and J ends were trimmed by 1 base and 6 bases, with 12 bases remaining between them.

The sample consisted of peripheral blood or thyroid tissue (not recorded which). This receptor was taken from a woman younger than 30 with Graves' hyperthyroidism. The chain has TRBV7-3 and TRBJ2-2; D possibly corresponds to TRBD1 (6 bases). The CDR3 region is CASSLKGGVAGELFF. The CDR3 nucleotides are TGTGCCAGCAGCTTAAAAGGGGGAGTCGCCGGGGAGCTGTTTTTT.